These 28 T cell receptor beta chains originate from one sample sequenced in a study of Graves' ophthalmopathy and Graves' hyperthyroidism. From RNA, the CDR3 regions of TCR beta chains were amplified and sequenced. After a first-round RT-PCR with HTBI primers, a second-round multiplex PCR was run. TCRdb analysed the multiplex PCR reads with MiXCR anew, one entry per CDR3 protein. The table includes roughly 400,000 distinct CDR3 sequences, about a sixth detected once. Source material: peripheral blood. Source of these receptors: an adult woman with stable Graves' hyperthyroidism.

The sample holds many counts of this clonotype. V usage is TRBV19 and J usage is TRBJ1-5, with D uncertain. The V and J ends lost 3 bases and 6 bases respectively, with 15 bases between them. Germline V gives CDR1 LNHDA, CDR2 SQIVND (reference sequence). The CDR3 is 15 amino acids. In DNA, the CDR3 is TGTGCCAGTAGTATTGGTCTCGGAGGATCTCAGCCCCAGCATTTT. It encodes CASSIGLGGSQPQHF.

This clonotype was picked up many times. This sequence joins TRBV11-2 and TRBJ1-1; D not certain. V gave up 5 bases and J gave up 2 bases, with 9 bases separating them. The CDR3 length is 13 residues. In germline, CDR1 is SGHAT, CDR2 FQNNGV. In DNA, the CDR3 is TGTGCCAGCAGCATTCAGGACAACACTGAAGCTTTCTTT. Translation gives CASSIQDNTEAFF.

This clonotype was seen repeatedly, ten times or more. The CDR3 region has the DNA TGTGCTAGTGGTTTGGGCACCCTCCACTATGGCTACACCTTC. Amino acids: CASGLGTLHYGYTF. This chain links TRBV12-5 with TRBJ1-2; D unclear. The CDR3 runs to 14 residues. Between the trimmed V and J ends, which lost 1 base and 3 bases, there was a span of 9 bases. The germline V gene encodes CDR1 LGHNT and CDR2 FRNRAP.

The V gene is TRBV19, the J gene TRBJ1-5; D uncertain. V shed 0 bases and J shed 8 bases, with 8 bases lying between them. This CDR3 has 13 residues. The germline gives CDR1 LNHDA, CDR2 SQIVND (reference sequence). The CDR3 DNA sequence: TGTGCCAGTAGTATAGATTCAGAAAAGCCCCAGCATTTT. As protein: CASSIDSEKPQHF.

This clonotype occurred many times. The chain recombines TRBV14 with TRBJ2-5, with no clear D. V was trimmed by 2 bases and J by 3 bases, leaving 16 bases between them. Looked up from germline, CDR1 is SGHDN and CDR2 is FVKESK. The CDR3 spans 16 residues. The CDR3 DNA follows: TGTGCCAGCAGCCAACGGATTGGCAGAACCGAAGAGACCCAGTACTTC. Protein product: CASSQRIGRTEETQYF.

This clonotype was observed a few times. One base away lies a much larger clone, so this may be a sequencing read error. The chain employs TRBV28 and TRBJ2-7, with 7 bases fitting TRBD2. The CDR3 extends over 15 amino acids. J gave up 0 bases and V 7 bases, and 9 bases lay outside the gene matches. Germline CDR1 is MDHEN and CDR2 is SYDVKM. The CDR3 region has the DNA TGTGCCAGCACCCGACTCCGCGGGAGCTCCTACGAGCAGTACTTC. Amino acid sequence: CASTRLRGSSYEQYF.

In its sample, this clonotype was seen many times. V gene TRBV12-3 or TRBV12-4 combines with J gene TRBJ2-2; 7 bases are shared with TRBD2. With V trimmed by 5 bases and J by 2 bases, 11 bases remained unmatched. This CDR3 has 17 residues. CDR3 DNA: TGTGCCAGCAGTAAAAGACTAGCTCAAACTAACACCGGGGAGCTGTTTTTT. Its translation is CASSKRLAQTNTGELFF.

This clonotype was detected ten times or more. J is TRBJ2-7 and V is TRBV5-1; 9 bases map to TRBD1. This CDR3 comprises 14 residues. Germline values: CDR1 SGHRS, CDR2 YFSETQ. J was trimmed by 3 bases and V by 6 bases; bases with no gene match: 7. Written as DNA, the CDR3 is TGCGCCAGCACCTTCGGGACAGGGAACTACGAGCAGTACTTC. Its protein product is CASTFGTGNYEQYF.

This clonotype was detected many times. The rearrangement uses TRBV12-3 or TRBV12-4 and TRBJ1-5; a weak D match, TRBD1 (5 bases). This CDR3 region has 13 residues. V lost 4 bases, J lost 6 bases, and 10 bases lay in between. The CDR3 DNA reads as TGTGCCAGCAGTTGGCAGGGAGGTCAGCCCCAGCATTTT. Amino acid sequence: CASSWQGGQPQHF.

This clonotype was counted many times. The rearrangement uses TRBV7-8 and TRBJ1-5, with TRBD1 matching 7 bases. The CDR3 length is 14 residues. Germline CDR1 is SGHVS and CDR2 is FQNEAQ. Trimming cost V 4 bases and J 2 bases; bases outside gene matches: 2. CDR3 in DNA: TGTGCCAGCAGCTCCACAGGGGGCAATCAGCCCCAGCATTTT. Amino acids: CASSSTGGNQPQHF.

This clonotype occurred many times. This chain uses TRBV28 with TRBJ2-5; a possible D gene is TRBD1 (6 bases). The V gene lost 7 bases and the J gene lost 0 bases, with 15 bases spanning the gap. The germline V gene has CDR1 MDHEN and CDR2 SYDVKM. This CDR3 has 15 residues. The CDR3 region has the DNA TGTGCCAGCACCGAACAGGGACACAACCAAGAGACCCAGTACTTC. Its protein is CASTEQGHNQETQYF.

This clonotype was seen repeatedly, ten times or more. One end of the junction fails to match germline, which may point to a read error. The V gene is TRBV2, the J gene TRBJ2-7, with 9 bases aligning to TRBD1. Germline assignment: CDR1 SNHLY and CDR2 FYNNEI. This CDR3 comprises 16 residues. In nucleotides, the CDR3 is TGTGCCAGCAGCGAAGCGCGCACAGGGGGCGCGTACGAGCAGTACTTC. Amino acid sequence: CASSEARTGGAYEQYF.

As for this clonotype: This could be a read error, since a much larger clone is one nucleotide away. V gene TRBV2 combines with J gene TRBJ1-1, with 8 nucleotides matching TRBD1. Germline loops: CDR1 SNHLY, CDR2 FYNNEI. The CDR3 length is 18 residues. CDR3 sequence: CASRVQTGDPSHNTEALF. CDR3 in DNA: TGTGCCAGCAGGGTACAGACAGGGGACCCTTCACACAACACTGAAGCTCTCTTT.

This clonotype has a handful of counts. V usage is TRBV5-1 and J usage is TRBJ2-2; TRBD2 matches at 8 bases. There are 16 residues in the CDR3. Germline-derived CDR1 and CDR2 are SGHRS and YFSETQ. V trimming: 4 bases; J trimming: 1 base; junction bases outside the gene matches: 6. CDR3 nucleotides: TGCGCCAGCAGCCCAAATAGCGGGGTGAACACCGGGGAGCTGTTTTTT. Translated: CASSPNSGVNTGELFF.

This clonotype has ten or more counts. The chain uses TRBV27 and TRBJ2-7, with D possibly TRBD1 on 6 matching bases. V was cut by 3 bases and J by 1 base, with 25 bases left in between. CDR1 and CDR2 from the germline V gene are MNHEY and SMNVEV (reference sequence). This CDR3 is 19 amino acids long. This CDR3 is CASSFRSPRVTGRSYEQYF. The CDR3 nucleotides are TGTGCCAGCAGTTTCCGGTCGCCCCGGGTCACAGGGAGATCCTACGAGCAGTACTTC.

This clonotype was detected ten times or more. The chain uses TRBV6-2 or TRBV6-3 and TRBJ2-3, with D possibly TRBD2 on 5 matching bases. Trimming shortened V by 8 bases and J by 2 bases, and 11 bases separated the two germline ends. The CDR3 has 13 amino acids. Germline values: CDR1 MNHEY, CDR2 SVGEGT. The CDR3 sequence: CASGTGNTDTQYF. CDR3 nucleotide sequence: TGTGCCAGCGGTACCGGGAACACAGATACGCAGTATTTT.

The sample holds a few counts of this clonotype. The chain recombines TRBV12-3 or TRBV12-4 with TRBJ2-5; tentative D call: TRBD2 (5 bases). The germline V and J ends were trimmed by 2 bases and 0 bases, with 10 bases remaining between them. The CDR3 has 15 amino acids. Here the CDR3 reads CASSLSWRDQETQYF. The CDR3 DNA reads as TGTGCCAGCAGTTTAAGTTGGCGGGACCAAGAGACCCAGTACTTC.

This clonotype was observed a single time. The V gene is TRBV12-3 or TRBV12-4, the J gene TRBJ2-2, with TRBD1 matching over 8 bases. This CDR3 contains 15 residues. V dropped 6 bases and J dropped 6; count of bases not matched to a gene: 9. DNA for the CDR3: TGTGCCAGCAGCCCTCAGGGGGCGCGCCCCGGGGAGCTGTTTTTT. It specifies CASSPQGARPGELFF.

This clonotype was seen many times. This sequence joins TRBV4-3 and TRBJ2-2; 14 positions match TRBD2. The CDR3 loop spans 20 amino acids. V shed 4 bases and J 6 bases; nucleotides not matched to a gene: 16. CDR1 LGHNA and CDR2 YSLEER come from the germline V gene. For the CDR3, the DNA is TGCGCCAGCAGCCCAGTTACTCCGGGACTAGCGGGAGTCGTATCCGGGGAGCTGTTTTTT. Translated: CASSPVTPGLAGVVSGELFF.

The chain combines TRBV5-1 with TRBJ2-3; D assignment may be TRBD1 or TRBD2 (6 bases each). V lost 2 bases and J lost 10, with 17 bases in between. Germline loops: CDR1 SGHRS, CDR2 YFSETQ. The CDR3 runs to 14 residues. Here the CDR3 reads CASSFQQNREAQYF. The CDR3 nucleotides read TGCGCCAGCAGCTTCCAACAAAACAGGGAGGCGCAGTATTTT.

Many counts were recorded for this clonotype. This sequence joins TRBV7-2 and TRBJ2-5; perhaps TRBD1 as D (5 bases). Looked up from germline, CDR1 is SGHTA and CDR2 is FQGNSA. The CDR3 loop spans 14 amino acids. Deletions cut 5 bases from V and 4 bases from J, with 14 bases between. The CDR3, as DNA: TGTGCCAGCAGCCTGCCGCAGGGTGGAGAGACCCAGTACTTC. Protein product: CASSLPQGGETQYF.

The chain employs TRBV2 and TRBJ1-1, with D tentatively TRBD1 (6 bases). CDR1 and CDR2 (germline): SNHLY, FYNNEI. This CDR3 spans 14 amino acids. Trimming shortened V by 4 bases and J by 4 bases, and 13 bases separated the two germline ends. Here the CDR3 reads CASSVARGVTEAFF. In nucleotides, the CDR3 is TGTGCCAGCAGTGTAGCCAGGGGCGTCACTGAAGCTTTCTTT. Supplemented by reference TRBV2 and TRBJ1-1, the full variable domain reads EPEVTQTPSHQVTQMGQEVILRCVPISNHLYFYWYRQILGQKVEFLVSFYNNEISEKSEIFDDQFSVERPDGSNFTLKIRSTKLEDSAMYFCASSVARGVTEAFFGQGTRLTVV.

The sample holds many counts of this clonotype. The chain has TRBV7-2 and TRBJ2-7; D possibly corresponds to TRBD2 (5 bases). V was shortened by 0 bases and J by 4 bases, with 7 bases between the two germline ends. Germline V gene sequence: CDR1 SGHTA, CDR2 FQGNSA. This CDR3 has 13 amino acids. CDR3 sequence reads: CASSLAEGYEQYF. The CDR3 DNA is TGTGCCAGCAGCTTAGCTGAGGGTTACGAGCAGTACTTC.

This clonotype occurred many times. The chain combines TRBV4-1 with TRBJ2-4; 7 nucleotides match TRBD2. CDR3 size: 15 residues. CDR1 MGHRA and CDR2 YSYEKL come from the germline V gene. Trimming at V came to 2 bases and at J to 7 bases, leaving 8 bases not matched to a gene. CDR3 DNA sequence: TGCGCCAGCAGCCAAACTGTACGGGGGGTTAACATTCAGTACTTC. It translates to CASSQTVRGVNIQYF.

V usage is TRBV11-1 and J usage is TRBJ2-7; a possible D gene is TRBD2 (6 bases). The CDR3 totals 17 residues. Per germline, CDR1 SGHAT and CDR2 FQDESV (reference sequence). V lost 4 bases and J lost 4, with 23 bases in between. The CDR3 region has the DNA TGTGCCAGCAGCTCCCTCCCCTTGACTAGTACGGCGTACGAGCAGTACTTC. The encoded protein is CASSSLPLTSTAYEQYF.

This clonotype has a count of ten or more. This chain joins TRBV7-9 and TRBJ2-5; 11 bases match TRBD2. Germline V CDR1 and CDR2: SEHNR, FQNEAQ (reference sequence). CDR3 length equals 16 residues. The V gene end was trimmed by 3 bases and the J gene end by 2 bases; junction bases not matched to a gene: 5. The CDR3 loop is CASSFSGLAAQETQYF. The DNA of the CDR3 is TGTGCCAGCAGCTTTTCGGGACTAGCGGCTCAAGAGACCCAGTACTTC.

Many counts were recorded for this clonotype. CDR3: CSASGTGAETQYF. The CDR3 bases are TGCAGTGCTAGCGGAACAGGGGCAGAGACCCAGTACTTC. The V and J genes are TRBV20-1 and TRBJ2-5; TRBD1 matches at 7 bases. Germline lookup yields CDR1 DFQATT and CDR2 SNEGSKA (reference sequence). The CDR3 sequence is 13 residues long. V lost 3 bases to trimming and J lost 4 bases; unmatched junction nucleotides: 5.

This clonotype occurred many times. V usage is TRBV12-3 or TRBV12-4 and J usage is TRBJ1-1; no firm D call. This CDR3 has 13 amino acids. The ends were cut back, 5 bases at V and 11 bases at J, with 18 bases in the middle. CDR3 sequence: CASSPRFSPRAFF. The DNA for the CDR3 is TGTGCCAGCAGTCCACGGTTTTCGCCACGCGCTTTCTTT.